The sequence of this TCR beta chain was determined in a study of blood T cell repertoires in COVID-19. Study background: Samples came from the United States, Italy and Spain, spanning acute and convalescent COVID-19. The cDNA or gDNA used as material had been derived from T cells, B-cell-depleted T cells, or PBMCs.

In the authors' workflow: Counts of nucleated cells, estimated from reference gene primer amplification, were obtained. Clones were sequenced by immunoSEQ multiplex PCR, and TCRdb holds only the in-frame ones, with some missing. V and J calls and clone size come straight from that table; D and trimming were deduced from the DNA. Counted here are roughly 200,000 clones, roughly 84% occurring once; the ten biggest clones make up roughly 5%. The specimen sequenced was peripheral blood. The TCR sequence derives from a woman of 80 years or more with acute or convalescent COVID-19.

CDR3 in DNA: TGTGCCAGTAGCAGGGGACAGCACACAGATACGCAGTATTTT. The encoded protein is CASSRGQHTDTQYF. V usage is TRBV19 and J usage is TRBJ2-3; 7 bases are a match to TRBD1. This CDR3 is 14 amino acids long. Germline CDR1 and CDR2: LNHDA and SQIVND (reference sequence). The V segment lost 6 bases and the J segment 2 bases; nucleotides outside the gene matches: 5.